This T cell receptor (beta chain) was sequenced during a study of spatial heterogeneity in lung cancer. Looked up from germline, CDR1 is LGHDT and CDR2 is YNNKEL (reference sequence). There are 13 residues in the CDR3. Trimming cost V 3 bases and J 3 bases, with 6 bases left between them. In its sample, this clonotype ranks as medium-sized. Specified time point: sample taken at primary tumor resection. TCRdb passed the 5' RACE reads through MiXCR, listing each CDR3 protein once. The sample has 2,100 or so distinct CDR3 sequences, approximately 7.9% seen once. This specimen consisted of normal lung tissue next to the tumor, obtained at surgery. This sequence joins TRBV3-1 and TRBJ2-4; D possibly corresponds to TRBD2 (6 bases). This TCR derives from a female donor with early-stage non-small cell lung cancer. The DNA for the CDR3 is TGTGCCAGCAGCCAGCGGGGCAAAAACATTCAGTACTTC. Amino acids: CASSQRGKNIQYF. The full variable domain, with the rest looked up from reference TRBV3-1 and TRBJ2-4, is DTAVSQTPKYLVTQMGNDKSIKCEQNLGHDTMYWYKQDSKKFLKIMFSYNNKELIINETVPNRFSPKSPDKAHLNLHINSLELGDSAVYFCASSQRGKNIQYFGAGTRLSVL.